This TCR beta chain was recorded in a study of T cell repertoires in cytomegalovirus infection. The CDR3 has 15 residues. V lost 6 bases to trimming and J lost 4 bases; unmatched junction nucleotides: 11. Comment on this clonotype: Its antigen is unknown.

Study conclusions and caveats: Summed frequency of public TCR beta families distinguished CMV carriers with the relevant HLA.

TCRdb redid the calling of the reads with MiXCR, one entry per CDR3 protein. The profile shows 510,000 or so distinct CDR3 sequences, around a quarter of them singletons. Sequencing input: PBMCs. This receptor was obtained from a human donor in good health (CMV status not recorded). Some clones in this sample may be carry-over from other donors' samples. The rearrangement joins TRBV12-3 or TRBV12-4 to TRBJ2-7, with TRBD1 matching over 8 bases. The CDR3 spells CASSGQGAGGYEQYF. CDR3 sequence (DNA): TGTGCCAGCAGCGGCCAGGGGGCTGGGGGATACGAGCAGTACTTC.